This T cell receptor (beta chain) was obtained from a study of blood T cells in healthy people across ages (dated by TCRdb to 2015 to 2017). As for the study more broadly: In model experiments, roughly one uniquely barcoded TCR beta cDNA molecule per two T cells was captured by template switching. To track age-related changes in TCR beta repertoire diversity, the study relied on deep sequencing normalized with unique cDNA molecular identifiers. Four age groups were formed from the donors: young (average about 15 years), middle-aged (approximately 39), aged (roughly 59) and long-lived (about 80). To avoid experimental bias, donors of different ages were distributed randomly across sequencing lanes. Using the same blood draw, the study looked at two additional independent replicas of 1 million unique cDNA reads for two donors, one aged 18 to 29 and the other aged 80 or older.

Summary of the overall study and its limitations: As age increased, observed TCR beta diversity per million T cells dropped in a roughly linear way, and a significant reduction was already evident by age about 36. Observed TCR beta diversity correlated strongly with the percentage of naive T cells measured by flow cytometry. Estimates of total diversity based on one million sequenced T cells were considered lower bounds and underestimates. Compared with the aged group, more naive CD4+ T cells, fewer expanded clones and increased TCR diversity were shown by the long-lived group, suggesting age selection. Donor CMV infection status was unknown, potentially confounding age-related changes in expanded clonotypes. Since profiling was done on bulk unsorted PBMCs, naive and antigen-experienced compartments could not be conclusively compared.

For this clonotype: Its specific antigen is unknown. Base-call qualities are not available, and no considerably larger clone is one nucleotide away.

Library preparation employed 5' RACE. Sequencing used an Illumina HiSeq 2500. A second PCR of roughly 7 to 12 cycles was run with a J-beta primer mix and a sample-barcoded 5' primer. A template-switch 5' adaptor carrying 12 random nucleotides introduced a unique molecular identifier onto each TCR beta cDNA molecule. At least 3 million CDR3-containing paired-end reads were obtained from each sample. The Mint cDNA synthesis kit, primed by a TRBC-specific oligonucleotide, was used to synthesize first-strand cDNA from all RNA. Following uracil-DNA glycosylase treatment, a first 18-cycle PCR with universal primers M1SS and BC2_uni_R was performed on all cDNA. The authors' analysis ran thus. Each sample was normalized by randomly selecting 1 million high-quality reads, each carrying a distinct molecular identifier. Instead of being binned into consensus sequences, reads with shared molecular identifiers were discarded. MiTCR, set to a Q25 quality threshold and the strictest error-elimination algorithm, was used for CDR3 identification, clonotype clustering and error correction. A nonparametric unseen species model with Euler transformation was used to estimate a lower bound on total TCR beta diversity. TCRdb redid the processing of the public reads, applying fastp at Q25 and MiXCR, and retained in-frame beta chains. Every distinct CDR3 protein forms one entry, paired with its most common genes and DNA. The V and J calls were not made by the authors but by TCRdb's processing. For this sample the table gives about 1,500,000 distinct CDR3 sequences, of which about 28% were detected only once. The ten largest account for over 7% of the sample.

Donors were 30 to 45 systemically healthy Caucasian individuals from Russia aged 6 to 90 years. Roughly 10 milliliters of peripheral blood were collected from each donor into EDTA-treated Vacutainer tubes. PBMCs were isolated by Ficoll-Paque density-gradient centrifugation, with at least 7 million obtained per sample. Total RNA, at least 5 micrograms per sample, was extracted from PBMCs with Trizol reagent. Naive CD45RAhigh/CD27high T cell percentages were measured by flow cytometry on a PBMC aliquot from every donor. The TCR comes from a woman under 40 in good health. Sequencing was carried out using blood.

The CDR3 sequence is CSVETGGRYEQFF. The DNA sequence is given as TGCAGCGTTGAAACGGGGGGGCGATATGAGCAGTTCTTC. The chain uses TRBV29-1 and TRBJ2-1, with TRBD2 matching 8 junction bases. Here V drops 2 bases and J drops 8 bases, and the junction holds 5 bases not matched to any gene. Reading the germline V gene gives CDR1 SQVTM and CDR2 ANQGSEA. Measured from the cysteine to the phenylalanine, the CDR3 is 13 residues long. Just the 39-base CDR3 DNA is kept, in frame starting at base 1.